This T cell receptor beta chain derives from a study of T cell clonality in common variable immunodeficiency. Findings and limits, study-wide: Compared with healthy controls, CVID subjects showed increased TCRbeta clonality, mostly in about a third. Compared with controls, CVID subjects had fewer shared TCRbeta clones.

This clone has ten or more counts. Its specificity is unknown. The DNA ends 3 residues before the CDR3 does, and the rest of the CDR3 is filled in from the germline J gene. After removal of 2 bases from V and 0 bases from J, the junction contained 4 bases not matched to a gene. Germline CDR1 and CDR2: SGHRS and YFSETQ. The CDR3 has 16 amino acids. Both groups were predominantly of Caucasian heritage. CVID and control samples used equivalent genomic DNA input. This table comes from immunoSEQ multiplex PCR, and its TCRdb copy is limited to in-frame clones, with some not included. Singletons are absent from the sample, which has 50,000 to 65,000 clones.

Sequenced: peripheral blood mononuclear cells. This sequence originates from a person aged 18-70 years in good health. The chain joins TRBV5-1 to TRBJ2-2; 7 nucleotides agree with TRBD1. This chain's CDR3 is CASSLRGQTNTGELFF. CDR3 bases read: TGCGCCAGCAGCTTAAGGGGACAGACGAACACCGGGGAG.